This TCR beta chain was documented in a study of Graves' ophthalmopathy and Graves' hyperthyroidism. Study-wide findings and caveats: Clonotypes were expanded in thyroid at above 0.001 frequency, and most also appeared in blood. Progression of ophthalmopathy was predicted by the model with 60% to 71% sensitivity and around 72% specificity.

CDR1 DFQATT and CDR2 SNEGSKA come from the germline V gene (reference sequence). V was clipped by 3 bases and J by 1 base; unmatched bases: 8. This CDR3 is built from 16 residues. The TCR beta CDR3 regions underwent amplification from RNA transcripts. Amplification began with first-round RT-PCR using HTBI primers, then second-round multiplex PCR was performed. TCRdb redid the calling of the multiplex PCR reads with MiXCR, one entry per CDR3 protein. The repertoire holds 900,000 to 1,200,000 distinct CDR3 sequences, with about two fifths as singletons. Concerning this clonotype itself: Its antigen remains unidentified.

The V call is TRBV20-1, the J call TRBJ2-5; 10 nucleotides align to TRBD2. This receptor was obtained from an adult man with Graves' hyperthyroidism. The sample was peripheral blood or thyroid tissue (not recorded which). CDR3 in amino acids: CSARDLAGVLQETQYF. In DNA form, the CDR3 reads TGCAGTGCTAGGGATCTAGCGGGGGTACTCCAAGAGACCCAGTACTTC.